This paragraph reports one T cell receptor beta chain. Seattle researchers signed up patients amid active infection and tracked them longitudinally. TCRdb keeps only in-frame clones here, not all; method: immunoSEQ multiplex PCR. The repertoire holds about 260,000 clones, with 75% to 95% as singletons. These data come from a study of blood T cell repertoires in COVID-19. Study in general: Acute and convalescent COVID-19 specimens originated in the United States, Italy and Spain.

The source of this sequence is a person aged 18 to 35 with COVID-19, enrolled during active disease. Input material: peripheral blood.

The CDR3 spells CASSLAGGGGANVLTF. CDR3 coding DNA: TGTGCCAGCAGCTTAGCGGGAGGTGGTGGGGCCAACGTCCTGACTTTC. The genes are TRBV7-3 and TRBJ2-6; 8 bases map to TRBD2. The CDR3 contains 16 residues. With V trimmed by 2 bases and J by 3 bases, 3 bases remained unmatched. Per germline, CDR1 SGHTA and CDR2 FQGTGA.